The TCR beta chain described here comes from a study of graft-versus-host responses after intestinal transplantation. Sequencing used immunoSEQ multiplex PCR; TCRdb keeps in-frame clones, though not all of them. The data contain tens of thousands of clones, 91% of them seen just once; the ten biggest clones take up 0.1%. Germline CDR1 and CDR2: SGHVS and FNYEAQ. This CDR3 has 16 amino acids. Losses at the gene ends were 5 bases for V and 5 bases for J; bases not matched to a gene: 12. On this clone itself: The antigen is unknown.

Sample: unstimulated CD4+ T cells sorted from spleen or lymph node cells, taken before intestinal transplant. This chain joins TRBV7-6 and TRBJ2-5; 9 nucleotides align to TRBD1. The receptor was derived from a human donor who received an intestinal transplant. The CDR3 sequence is CASSPSPGQGQETQYF. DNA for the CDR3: TGTGCCAGCAGCCCATCACCGGGACAGGGTCAGGAGACCCAGTACTTC. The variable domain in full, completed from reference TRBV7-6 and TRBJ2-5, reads GAGVSQSPRYKVTKRGQDVALRCDPISGHVSLYWYRQALGQGPEFLTYFNYEAQQDKSGLPNDRFSAERPEGSISTLTIQRTEQRDSAMYRCASSPSPGQGQETQYFGPGTRLLVL.